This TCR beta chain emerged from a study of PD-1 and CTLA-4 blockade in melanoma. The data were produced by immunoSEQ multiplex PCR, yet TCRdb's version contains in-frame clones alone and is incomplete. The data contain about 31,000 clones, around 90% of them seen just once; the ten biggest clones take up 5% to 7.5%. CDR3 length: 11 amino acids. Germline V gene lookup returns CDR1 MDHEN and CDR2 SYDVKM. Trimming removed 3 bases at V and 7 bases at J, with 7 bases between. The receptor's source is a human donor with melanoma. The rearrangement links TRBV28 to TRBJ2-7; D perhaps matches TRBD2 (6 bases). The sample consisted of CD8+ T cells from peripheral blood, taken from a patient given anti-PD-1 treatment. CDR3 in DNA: TGTGCCAGCAGTTTCGGAGGGGAGCAGTACTTC. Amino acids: CASSFGGEQYF.